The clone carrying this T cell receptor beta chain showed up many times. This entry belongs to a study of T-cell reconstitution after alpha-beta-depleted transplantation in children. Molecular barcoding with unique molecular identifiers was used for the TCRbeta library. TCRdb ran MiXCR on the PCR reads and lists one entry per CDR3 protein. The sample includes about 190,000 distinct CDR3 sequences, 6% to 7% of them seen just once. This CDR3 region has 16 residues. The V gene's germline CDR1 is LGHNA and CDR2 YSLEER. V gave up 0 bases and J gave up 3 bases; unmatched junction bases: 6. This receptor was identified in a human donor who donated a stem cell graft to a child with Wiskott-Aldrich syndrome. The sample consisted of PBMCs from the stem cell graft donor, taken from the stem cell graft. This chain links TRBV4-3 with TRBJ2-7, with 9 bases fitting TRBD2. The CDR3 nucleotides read TGCGCCAGCAGCCAAGATTTTAGCGGGAGCTTCTACGAGCAGTACTTC. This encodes CASSQDFSGSFYEQYF.